This passage covers 8 T cell receptor beta chains from one sample sequenced in a study of control samples from healthy donors and cancer patients. TCRdb's copy holds only in-frame clones and misses some; the assay was immunoSEQ multiplex PCR. The table has about 120,000 clones, about 86% seen once; the top ten hold 9% to 13%. The sequenced sample consisted of blood. The receptor source for this set is a man aged 30-40 years in good health.

The chain is built from TRBV10-2 and TRBJ2-3; 16 nucleotides match TRBD2. V lost 5 bases and J lost 0; bases outside the gene matches: 5. Germline V gene data show CDR1 as WSHSY and CDR2 as SAAADI. The CDR3 loop spans 18 amino acids. In nucleotides, the CDR3 is TGCGCCAGCAGTTCCGGGACTAGCGGGGGGGCTAGCACAGATACGCAGTATTTT. Residues: CASSSGTSGGASTDTQYF.

The rearrangement links TRBV2 to TRBJ1-6, with TRBD1 as a possible D gene (6 bases). V lost 11 bases and J lost 10, with 18 bases in between. Germline CDR1 is SNHLY and CDR2 is FYNNEI. This CDR3 is built from 13 residues. The CDR3 DNA reads TGTGCCTCCGATTACAGGGTTGAATCACCCCTCCACTTT. Translation: CASDYRVESPLHF.

This chain links TRBV3-1 (or the pseudogene TRBV3-2) with TRBJ1-1; D is unclear. The ends were cut back, 6 bases at V and 5 bases at J, with 10 bases in the middle. Germline V CDR1 and CDR2: LGHDT, YNNKEL (reference sequence). The CDR3 consists of 12 residues. This CDR3 is CASSPRPTEAFF. The CDR3 bases are TGTGCCAGCAGTCCTAGGCCAACTGAAGCTTTCTTT.

The V and J genes are TRBV6-5 and TRBJ1-2, with D possibly matching TRBD1 (5 bases). From germline, CDR1 is MNHEY and CDR2 SVGAGI. The CDR3 is 14 amino acids. V shed 6 bases and J shed 4 bases, with 15 bases lying between them. In nucleotides, the CDR3 is TGTGCCAGCAGGGCCCCCGTGGGGGGCTATGGCTACACCTTC. It specifies CASRAPVGGYGYTF.

The rearrangement joins TRBV19 to TRBJ1-2; D gene unclear. Germline assignment: CDR1 LNHDA and CDR2 SQIVND (reference sequence). The CDR3 is 14 amino acids. Trimming left V 6 bases short and J 4 bases short, with 15 bases between. DNA for the CDR3: TGTGCCAGTAGAACCTCGGACGGCTCCTATGGCTACACCTTC. Protein product: CASRTSDGSYGYTF.

The chain has TRBV30 and TRBJ2-1, with 10 bases identical to TRBD2. Looked up from germline, CDR1 is GTSNPN and CDR2 is SVGIG (reference sequence). V shed 3 bases, J shed 12 bases, and the junction held 11 bases outside the gene matches. The length of the CDR3 is 14 residues. The CDR3 protein is CAWRASGGLGPQFF. The CDR3 bases are TGTGCCTGGAGAGCTAGCGGGGGCCTCGGGCCGCAGTTCTTC. Using reference TRBV30 and TRBJ2-1 for the parts outside the CDR3, the full variable domain is SQTIHQWPATLVQPVGSPLSLECTVEGTSNPNLYWYRQAAGRGLQLLFYSVGIGQISSEVPQNLSASRPQDRQFILSSKKLLLSDSGFYLCAWRASGGLGPQFFGPGTRLTVL.

Details on this clone: One base away lies a much larger clone, so this may be a sequencing read error. The V gene is TRBV12-3 or TRBV12-4, the J gene TRBJ2-2; no definite D call. Deletions cut 5 bases from V and 2 bases from J, with 0 bases between. The CDR3 covers 11 residues. The CDR3 DNA sequence: TGTGCCAGCAGTAACACCGGGGAGCTGTTTTTT. It codes for CASSNTGELFF.

The gene calls are TRBV30 and TRBJ1-4; 10 bases fit TRBD1. J gave up 2 bases and V 5 bases, and 5 bases lay outside the gene matches. Germline values: CDR1 GTSNPN, CDR2 SVGIG (reference sequence). CDR3 length: 15 residues. The CDR3 is CAWGTGAGTNEKLFF. CDR3 DNA sequence: TGTGCCTGGGGGACAGGGGCCGGGACTAATGAAAAACTGTTTTTT.